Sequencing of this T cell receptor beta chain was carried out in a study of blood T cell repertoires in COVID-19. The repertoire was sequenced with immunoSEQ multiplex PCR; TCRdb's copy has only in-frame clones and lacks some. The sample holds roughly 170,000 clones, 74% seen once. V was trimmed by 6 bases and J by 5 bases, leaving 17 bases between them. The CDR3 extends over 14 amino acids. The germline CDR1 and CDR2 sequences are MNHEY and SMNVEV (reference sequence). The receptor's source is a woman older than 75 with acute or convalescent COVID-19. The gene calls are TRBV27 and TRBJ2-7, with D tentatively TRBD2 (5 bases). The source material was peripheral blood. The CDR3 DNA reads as TGTGCCAGCAGGCCTAGCTTTGTCGTCCACGAGCAGTACTTC. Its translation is CASRPSFVVHEQYF.